This TCR beta chain originates from a study of CD8 T cells in Susac syndrome. When the RNA was reverse transcribed, random hexamers were used with an input of about 0.5 to 1 ug. The TCR beta CDR3 was amplified by immunoSEQ multiplex PCR across 54 Vbeta, 13 Jbeta. Via MiXCR, TCRdb re-called the immunoSEQ multiplex PCR reads, giving one row per CDR3 protein. The table shows about 150,000 distinct CDR3 sequences, with approximately 94% occurring only once. V was pared by 6 bases and J by 8 bases, with 13 bases between. This CDR3 has 12 residues. Germline CDR1 reads MDHEN; CDR2 reads SYDVKM. The authors carried out high-throughput sequencing of TCR beta. They applied it to CD8+ and CD4+ T cells obtained from blood.

The sequence came from a human donor in good health. The genes are TRBV28 and TRBJ1-2; a weak D match, TRBD1 (6 bases). Specimen: CD4+ T cells from PBMCs. This CDR3 reads CASRHLQGGYTF. The CDR3 DNA follows: TGTGCCAGCAGGCACTTACAGGGAGGCTACACCTTC.